A single sample is the source of the 25 T cell receptor beta chains below, sequenced in a study of cytomegalovirus exposure and HLA in healthy donors (dated by TCRdb to the late 2010s). The library was made by the immunoSEQ multiplex PCR assay. For the multiplex PCR, a mixture combining 60 forward primers for TCR Vbeta segments and 13 reverse primers for TCR Jbeta segments was used. TCRdb took over this immuneACCESS table, retaining in-frame rearrangements with V and J assigned. Such tables are incomplete; in checked studies, under half of the missing clones stem from an unresolved V gene, and the remainder is unexplained. This sample is represented by about 110,000 clones; roughly 13% of them were singletons. Approximately 15% of the sample is held by the ten biggest clonotypes. The source material was PBMCs. These TCRs come from a man aged 35 to 55 in good health and CMV-seropositive.

This clone has just a few counts. The chain uses TRBV5-5 and TRBJ2-7; TRBD1 matches 8 bases. The CDR3 contains 17 residues. Germline V gene lookup returns CDR1 SGHKS and CDR2 YYEKEE (reference sequence). V lost 0 bases and J lost 4; bases outside the gene matches: 12. The CDR3 coding sequence is TGTGCCAGCAGCTTGGACCCGGACAGGGCGGGGTCGTACGAGCAGTACTTC. Translation gives CASSLDPDRAGSYEQYF.

V is TRBV5-1 and J is TRBJ2-3; a weak D match, TRBD2 (5 bases). Trimming took 3 bases from V and 3 from J, leaving 14 bases between them. Germline V gene sequence: CDR1 SGHRS, CDR2 YFSETQ. CDR3 length: 15 amino acids. The CDR3 spells CASSSEGPLTDTQYF. In nucleotides, the CDR3 is TGCGCCAGCAGCTCCGAGGGTCCCTTGACAGATACGCAGTATTTT. The full variable domain, completed using reference TRBV5-1 and TRBJ2-3, is KAGVTQTPRYLIKTRGQQVTLSCSPISGHRSVSWYQQTPGQGLQFLFEYFSETQRNKGNFPGRFSGRQFSNSRSEMNVSTLELGDSALYLCASSSEGPLTDTQYFGPGTRLTVL.

This clone appeared a single time. The chain links TRBV12-5 to TRBJ2-6, with TRBD1 identical over 8 bases. Germline values: CDR1 LGHNT, CDR2 FRNRAP. With 5 bases clipped from V and 0 bases from J, the junction kept 6 bases outside the gene matches. The length of the CDR3 is 17 residues. CDR3 protein: CASGPGQGISGANVLTF. In DNA form, the CDR3 reads TGTGCTAGTGGTCCAGGACAGGGCATCTCTGGGGCCAACGTCCTGACTTTC. Based on the CDR3 plus reference TRBV12-5 and TRBJ2-6, the full variable domain is DARVTQTPRHKVTEMGQEVTMRCQPILGHNTVFWYRQTMMQGLELLAYFRNRAPLDDSGMPKDRFSAEMPDATLATLKIQPSEPRDSAVYFCASGPGQGISGANVLTFGAGSRLTVL.

The chain carries TRBV4-2 and TRBJ2-2, with D perhaps TRBD1 (8 bases). The ends were cut back, 2 bases at V and 4 bases at J, with 17 bases in the middle. The CDR3 is made up of 17 amino acids. Germline V lookup: CDR1 LGHNA, CDR2 YNFKEQ. CDR3 residues: CASSQNGQGGGTGELFF. Here the CDR3 DNA reads TGTGCCAGCAGCCAAAATGGACAGGGCGGGGGCACCGGGGAGCTGTTTTTT.

The V and J genes are TRBV6-6 and TRBJ2-3; the match to TRBD2 covers 9 bases. This CDR3 has 16 residues. CDR1 is MNHNY and CDR2 is SVGAGI in the germline V gene (reference sequence). V lost 6 bases and J lost 2; bases outside the gene matches: 9. The CDR3: CASRDHSGSFTDTQYF. The CDR3 DNA sequence: TGTGCCAGCAGAGACCATAGCGGGAGTTTCACAGATACGCAGTATTTT.

The chain combines TRBV19 with TRBJ1-1; 7 positions match TRBD1. Germline-derived CDR1 and CDR2 are LNHDA and SQIVND (reference sequence). The CDR3 totals 13 residues. The V gene end was trimmed by 4 bases and the J gene end by 6 bases; junction bases not matched to a gene: 5. The CDR3 bases are TGTGCCAGTAGTAGAAGGGGGCTAGCTGAAGCTTTCTTT. It specifies CASSRRGLAEAFF.

The chain has TRBV28 and TRBJ2-5, with TRBD1 matching over 7 bases. J was trimmed by 2 bases and V by 6 bases; bases with no gene match: 9. CDR1 MDHEN and CDR2 SYDVKM come from the germline V gene. The CDR3 totals 15 residues. The CDR3 is CASSAYRGEQETQYF. CDR3 coding DNA: TGTGCCAGCAGCGCCTACAGGGGCGAGCAAGAGACCCAGTACTTC.

V and J are TRBV4-1 and TRBJ2-7; tentative D call: TRBD1 (5 bases). The CDR3 has 15 residues. V dropped 1 base and J dropped 3 bases, with 13 bases sitting between them. Germline V gene sequence: CDR1 MGHRA, CDR2 YSYEKL. The CDR3 DNA sequence: TGCGCCAGCAGCCAAGCAGGGATTGGCAGCTACGAGCAGTACTTC. Translation: CASSQAGIGSYEQYF.

This clone has a handful of counts. The chain carries TRBV27 and TRBJ2-7; 9 positions agree with TRBD1. The CDR3 runs to 15 residues. Germline V gene sequence: CDR1 MNHEY, CDR2 SMNVEV (reference sequence). The trim removed 6 bases at V and 6 bases at J, leaving 12 bases unmatched. This CDR3 is CASSNPGTGFGEQYF. The CDR3 coding sequence is TGTGCCAGCAGCAACCCCGGGACAGGGTTTGGCGAGCAGTACTTC.

V gene TRBV4-1 combines with J gene TRBJ1-1; 7 positions match TRBD1. The ends lost 4 bases at V and 1 base at J; junction bases unmatched: 6. CDR3 length: 15 residues. Looked up from germline, CDR1 is MGHRA and CDR2 is YSYEKL. The CDR3 DNA reads as TGCGCCAGCAGCCTCACCGGGACAGCGAACACTGAAGCTTTCTTT. This codes for CASSLTGTANTEAFF.

There are a few counts of this clone. The V call is TRBV5-1, the J call TRBJ2-1; 8 bases are a match to TRBD2. Germline CDR1 and CDR2: SGHRS and YFSETQ. V shed 3 bases and J 6 bases; nucleotides not matched to a gene: 5. This CDR3 has 14 residues. CDR3 DNA sequence: TGCGCCAGCAGCTCGCAAACTAGCGGCAATGAGCAGTTCTTC. The encoded protein is CASSSQTSGNEQFF.

The rearrangement links TRBV7-9 to TRBJ2-5; 9 nucleotides agree with TRBD2. CDR1 is SEHNR, CDR2 FQNEAQ, per germline (reference sequence). V was pared by 3 bases and J by 5 bases, with 13 bases of the junction left unmatched. This CDR3 has 17 amino acids. The CDR3 sequence: CASSLTSGTNRGETQYF. CDR3 bases: TGTGCCAGCAGCTTGACTAGCGGAACAAACCGAGGGGAGACCCAGTACTTC.

The sample holds a few counts of this clone. The chain links TRBV4-1 to TRBJ1-1, with a tentative D call TRBD1 (5 bases). CDR3 length: 14 residues. Germline V lookup: CDR1 MGHRA, CDR2 YSYEKL. V lost 0 bases and J lost 6, with 11 bases in between. CDR3 sequence: CASSQDGTLAEAFF. The CDR3 DNA reads as TGCGCCAGCAGCCAAGACGGGACTCTGGCTGAAGCTTTCTTT.

This clone has just a few counts. V and J are TRBV11-2 and TRBJ2-1; possible D gene TRBD2, 6 bases. Germline CDR1 reads SGHAT; CDR2 reads FQNNGV. The CDR3 contains 16 residues. The V and J ends lost 4 bases and 1 base respectively, with 14 bases between them. Written as DNA, the CDR3 is TGTGCCAGCAGCTCCGCGGGGTCGAGGTCCTACAATGAGCAGTTCTTC. This translates into CASSSAGSRSYNEQFF.

The chain links TRBV19 to TRBJ1-3; D gene uncertain. Trimming left V 3 bases short and J 3 bases short, with 3 bases between. In germline, CDR1 is LNHDA, CDR2 SQIVND (reference sequence). The CDR3 length is 12 residues. This chain's CDR3 is CASSMSGNTIYF. CDR3 bases: TGTGCCAGTAGTATGAGTGGAAACACCATATATTTT.

The CDR3 DNA reads as TGTGCCAGCAGTCCGGAGGGGGCAAACTATGGCTACACCTTC. Its translation: CASSPEGANYGYTF. The J gene is TRBJ1-2, the V gene TRBV28, with TRBD1 identical over 7 bases. V shed 5 bases and J 2 bases; nucleotides not matched to a gene: 5. The CDR3 is 14 residues long. Germline CDR1 MDHEN, CDR2 SYDVKM.

The CDR3 nucleotides read TGTGCCAGCAGTGACGCAGGGGGAAGCACAGATACGCAGTATTTT. Amino acids: CASSDAGGSTDTQYF. The chain uses TRBV2 and TRBJ2-3; 7 bases map to TRBD1. J was trimmed by 0 bases and V by 3 bases; bases with no gene match: 3. The germline CDR1 and CDR2 sequences are SNHLY and FYNNEI. This CDR3 spans 15 amino acids.

This chain uses TRBV6-4 with TRBJ2-7, with 12 bases identical to TRBD1. Germline CDR1 MRHNA, CDR2 SNTAGT. Trimming took 5 bases from V and 1 from J; bases not matched to a gene: 15. CDR3 size: 19 residues. In DNA form, the CDR3 reads TGTGCCAGCAGTCCCATCTTGGGACAGGGGGCGCTTTTGTCCTACGAGCAGTACTTC. It yields the protein CASSPILGQGALLSYEQYF.

This clone was observed a few times. The chain employs TRBV9 and TRBJ1-2; 7 bases fit TRBD1. Unmatched junction bases numbered 4, after V lost 0 bases and J lost 2 bases. This CDR3 comprises 15 residues. Germline assignment: CDR1 SGDLS and CDR2 YYNGEE. CDR3 sequence reads: CASSVGKGANYGYTF. The CDR3, as DNA: TGTGCCAGCAGCGTAGGGAAGGGGGCGAACTATGGCTACACCTTC. Full variable domain (outside the CDR3, taken from reference TRBV9 and TRBJ1-2): DSGVTQTPKHLITATGQRVTLRCSPRSGDLSVYWYQQSLDQGLQFLIQYYNGEERAKGNILERFSAQQFPDLHSELNLSSLELGDSALYFCASSVGKGANYGYTFGSGTRLTVV.

The CDR3 DNA is TGTGCCAGCACCCAGACAGGGGAGGTCACTGAAGCTTTCTTT. The encoded protein is CASTQTGEVTEAFF. The chain recombines TRBV28 with TRBJ1-1; 8 bases line up with TRBD1. Germline trimming cut 7 bases from V and 4 bases from J; bases unmatched to any gene: 8. From germline, CDR1 is MDHEN and CDR2 SYDVKM. The CDR3 covers 14 residues.

V usage is TRBV28 and J usage is TRBJ1-2; D not certain. This CDR3 has 12 residues. Trimming shortened V by 0 bases and J by 6 bases, and 5 bases separated the two germline ends. In germline, CDR1 is MDHEN, CDR2 SYDVKM. In DNA form, the CDR3 reads TGTGCCAGCAGTTTATGGCGGGATGGCTACACCTTC. Residues: CASSLWRDGYTF.

In its sample, this clone was seen a few times. Written as DNA, the CDR3 is TGTGCCAGCAGCACCGACAGGGGTTCGAACATTCAGTACTTC. It codes for CASSTDRGSNIQYF. The rearrangement uses TRBV7-9 and TRBJ2-4, with 8 positions matching TRBD1. CDR3 length: 14 amino acids. CDR1 is SEHNR, CDR2 FQNEAQ, per germline (reference sequence). Trimming at V came to 5 bases and at J to 7 bases, leaving 7 bases not matched to a gene.

Regarding this clone: Other DNA sequences within the sample encode an identical CDR3. The chain combines TRBV19 with TRBJ1-2; a possible D gene is TRBD1 (6 bases). The CDR3 totals 11 residues. Germline loops: CDR1 LNHDA, CDR2 SQIVND (reference sequence). Between the trimmed V and J ends, which lost 8 bases and 6 bases, there was a span of 10 bases. The CDR3 DNA is TGTGCCAGTCGGTCAGGGGATGGCTACACCTTC. Translated: CASRSGDGYTF. Combining the CDR3 with reference TRBV19 and TRBJ1-2 gives the whole variable domain DGGITQSPKYLFRKEGQNVTLSCEQNLNHDAMYWYRQDPGQGLRLIYYSQIVNDFQKGDIAEGYSVSREKKESFPLTVTSAQKNPTAFYLCASRSGDGYTFGSGTRLTVV.

The rearrangement links TRBV7-8 to TRBJ2-1, with a possible D match to TRBD2 (5 bases). Germline loops: CDR1 SGHVS, CDR2 FQNEAQ. V was shortened by 5 bases and J by 0 bases, with 14 bases between the two germline ends. CDR3 length: 16 residues. The CDR3 region has the DNA TGTGCCAGCAGCCCCCAGAGGGTGAGCTCCTACAATGAGCAGTTCTTC. Its protein is CASSPQRVSSYNEQFF.

The chain uses TRBV2 and TRBJ2-1, with 11 bases matching TRBD2. From germline, CDR1 is SNHLY and CDR2 FYNNEI. Losses at the gene ends were 4 bases for V and 4 bases for J; bases not matched to a gene: 3. The CDR3 loop spans 15 amino acids. This CDR3 is CASSAGLAAYNEQFF. The DNA of the CDR3 is TGTGCCAGCAGTGCGGGACTAGCGGCGTACAATGAGCAGTTCTTC. Looking up the rest from reference TRBV2 and TRBJ2-1 gives the full variable domain: EPEVTQTPSHQVTQMGQEVILRCVPISNHLYFYWYRQILGQKVEFLVSFYNNEISEKSEIFDDQFSVERPDGSNFTLKIRSTKLEDSAMYFCASSAGLAAYNEQFFGPGTRLTVL.